A single sample gave rise to the 10 T cell receptor beta chains below, sequenced in a study of post-analysis software for immune sequencing data. Findings and limits, study-wide: Roughly 5 TRBV segments, TRBV5-6, TRBV5-1 and TRBV20-1 among them, were found more frequent in patients than controls.

The library was made from cDNA and included unique molecular identifiers. TCRdb re-derived calls from the PCR reads in MiXCR, one entry per CDR3 protein. This sample has roughly 650,000 distinct CDR3 sequences, with around 60% found just once. Their specific antigens are unknown. Material: blood. These receptors were collected from a girl aged 2-10 years with multiple sclerosis.

The chain employs TRBV20-1 and TRBJ2-3; 9 nucleotides line up with TRBD2. Germline V gene sequence: CDR1 DFQATT, CDR2 SNEGSKA (reference sequence). With 5 bases clipped from V and 5 bases from J, the junction kept 11 bases outside the gene matches. CDR3 length equals 15 residues. The CDR3 sequence: CSAPRGAGGQDTQYF. The CDR3, as DNA: TGCAGTGCTCCCCGAGGCGCGGGGGGGCAAGATACGCAGTATTTT.

The chain has TRBV29-1 and TRBJ2-1; 8 nucleotides align to TRBD2. Germline CDR1 and CDR2: SQVTM and ANQGSEA. This CDR3 has 14 residues. The CDR3 reads CSSFETSDYNEQFF. The CDR3 DNA follows: TGCAGTTCCTTCGAGACTAGCGATTACAATGAGCAGTTCTTC.

The chain has TRBV24-1 and TRBJ2-1; D tentatively reads TRBD1 or TRBD2 (5 bases each). This CDR3 region has 17 residues. V dropped 4 bases and J dropped 4 bases, with 19 bases sitting between them. The germline CDR1 and CDR2 sequences are KGHDR and SFDVKD. CDR3 sequence: CATSDRPGPLGYNEQFF. The DNA of the CDR3 is TGTGCCACCAGTGACCGACCGGGACCTCTAGGATACAATGAGCAGTTCTTC.

This clonotype was counted once. CDR3 nucleotides: TGTGCCAGCAGCCCCGGGCGTCAGGGGGCATCCTACGAGCAGTACTTC. It codes for CASSPGRQGASYEQYF. The V call is TRBV5-5, the J call TRBJ2-7; 8 nucleotides line up with TRBD1. Germline CDR1 reads SGHKS; CDR2 reads YYEKEE (reference sequence). The CDR3 has 16 residues. The V segment lost 4 bases and the J segment 1 base; nucleotides outside the gene matches: 10.

V and J are TRBV21-1 and TRBJ1-5; TRBD1, as called in the table, went unchecked against the DNA. TRBV21-1 is flagged as a pseudogene. The CDR3 sequence is 13 residues long. The CDR3 coding sequence is TGTGCCAGCATCAACGTACAGGGTCGGCCCCAGCATTTT. Protein: CASINVQGRPQHF.

This clonotype was detected a few times. The CDR3 spells CASSYKETYEQYF. The CDR3 region has the DNA TGTGCCAGCAGTTACAAGGAAACTTACGAGCAGTACTTC. The chain recombines TRBV6-2 or TRBV6-3 with TRBJ2-7; D ambiguous. V was clipped by 2 bases and J by 4 bases, with 9 bases between them. Per the germline V gene, CDR1 is MNHEY and CDR2 is SVGEGT. The CDR3 spans 13 residues.

The chain joins TRBV9 to TRBJ2-1; tentative D call: TRBD2 (5 bases). CDR1 and CDR2 from the germline V gene are SGDLS and YYNGEE. V was clipped by 0 bases and J by 2 bases, with 6 bases between them. The CDR3 is 14 amino acids. The CDR3 nucleotides are TGTGCCAGCAGCGTAGACGGGGCCTACAATGAGCAGTTCTTC. It translates to CASSVDGAYNEQFF.

This clonotype was picked up one time. The chain employs TRBV6-5 and TRBJ1-6, with D unresolved. This CDR3 has 16 amino acids. Germline CDR1 reads MNHEY; CDR2 reads SVGAGI. Trimming pared 0 bases from V and 7 bases from J, leaving 13 bases between. Here the CDR3 DNA reads TGTGCCAGCAGTTACTCGGCAGAGTTGGAGAATTCACCCCTCCACTTT. Its translation is CASSYSAELENSPLHF.

This chain uses TRBV10-3 with TRBJ2-3, with a possible D match to TRBD2 (5 bases). CDR1 is ENHRY and CDR2 is SYGVKD in the germline V gene. Trimming took 10 bases from V and 0 from J, leaving 14 bases between them. This CDR3 has 14 residues. The CDR3, as DNA: TGTGCCAGCGGACCGGGGTTTAGCACAGATACGCAGTATTTT. As protein: CASGPGFSTDTQYF.

This chain connects TRBV2 to TRBJ2-3; 8 bases align to TRBD2. Trimming removed 4 bases from V and 4 bases from J; junction bases left unmatched: 4. CDR1 SNHLY and CDR2 FYNNEI come from the germline V gene. This CDR3 is 14 amino acids long. The CDR3 nucleotides are TGTGCCAGCAGTGTCCTTAGCGGGGCAGATACGCAGTATTTT. Its translation: CASSVLSGADTQYF. The full variable domain, with the rest looked up from reference TRBV2 and TRBJ2-3, is EPEVTQTPSHQVTQMGQEVILRCVPISNHLYFYWYRQILGQKVEFLVSFYNNEISEKSEIFDDQFSVERPDGSNFTLKIRSTKLEDSAMYFCASSVLSGADTQYFGPGTRLTVL.